This TCR beta chain was captured in a study of technical replicates of blood from a handful of donors. Sequencing used immunoSEQ multiplex PCR; TCRdb keeps in-frame clones, though not all of them. The data show approximately 79,000 clones, 95% to 97% seen once. CDR1 and CDR2 (germline): WSHSY, SAAADI. The CDR3 sequence is 11 residues long. Trimming pared 3 bases from V and 7 bases from J, leaving 4 bases between. The sample consisted of T cells isolated from PBMCs. The rearrangement joins TRBV10-2 to TRBJ1-5, with unresolved D. This sequence originates from a human donor in good health. CDR3 sequence (DNA): TGCGCCAGCAGTGACGGGCAGCCCCAGCATTTT. It codes for CASSDGQPQHF.